A single sample gave rise to the 7 T cell receptor beta chains below, sequenced in a study of shared clonotypes between healthy human individuals. Here immunoSEQ multiplex PCR was the method, and the copy in TCRdb shows in-frame clones only, minus some. The sample yields roughly 1,500,000 clones, about 98.5% seen once. Sequencing used naive CD4+ T cells sorted from blood. Sample subset: CD45RA+ positively selected. The receptors here all came from a man in his thirties or forties in good health.

The J gene is TRBJ2-7, the V gene TRBV9; weak D call: TRBD1 (6 bases). Germline CDR1 is SGDLS and CDR2 is YYNGEE. Trimming removed 4 bases from V and 1 base from J, with 15 bases in between. CDR3 length: 15 residues. The CDR3 DNA reads as TGTGCCAGCAGCACTGGACAGATATTTTCCTACGAGCAGTACTTC. Translated: CASSTGQIFSYEQYF.

About this clone: One junction end disagrees with the germline gene, perhaps due to a read error. The chain couples TRBV6-6 to TRBJ2-1, with 8 positions matching TRBD1. This CDR3 has 12 amino acids. Germline lookup yields CDR1 MNHNY and CDR2 SVGAGI (reference sequence). CDR3: CASSYQGGQGVF. For the CDR3, the DNA is TGTGCCAGCAGTTACCAGGGAGGACAGGGTGTCTTC.

This clone has a handful of counts. Other DNA sequences within the sample encode an identical CDR3. The rearrangement joins TRBV5-1 to TRBJ2-5; 8 positions match TRBD1. The CDR3 consists of 14 residues. Per germline, CDR1 SGHRS and CDR2 YFSETQ. J lost 2 bases, V lost 4 bases, and 4 bases had no gene match. In nucleotides, the CDR3 is TGCGCCAGCAGCCCGGGGACAGGTCAAGAGACCCAGTACTTC. Encoded protein: CASSPGTGQETQYF.

The chain couples TRBV5-1 to TRBJ2-7; no reliable D call. CDR1 SGHRS and CDR2 YFSETQ come from the germline V gene. This CDR3 has 12 residues. The CDR3 bases are TGCGCCAGCAGCTTGGCCGACGCCCCCGTAAGGGTC. Protein: CASSLADAPVRV.

The chain uses TRBV7-2 and TRBJ2-1; no reliable D call. The V gene's germline CDR1 is SGHTA and CDR2 FQGNSA. The CDR3 length is 13 residues. Trimming stripped 4 bases from V and 2 bases from J, with 6 bases between. The CDR3 loop is CASSSQTYNEQFF. CDR3 bases: TGTGCCAGCAGCTCCCAAACCTACAATGAGCAGTTCTTC.

CDR3 loop: CASSLAMGTGGGATGTQYF. For the CDR3, the DNA is TGTGCCAGCAGCTTAGCCATGGGGACAGGGGGTGGTGCGACGGGCACCCAGTACTTC. The chain couples TRBV7-7 to TRBJ2-5, with 11 positions matching TRBD1. The ends lost 0 bases at V and 8 bases at J; junction bases unmatched: 17. Germline V gene data show CDR1 as SSHAT and CDR2 as FNYEAQ (reference sequence). The CDR3 consists of 19 residues.

V is TRBV18 and J is TRBJ1-4; TRBD1 is a possible D gene (6 bases). The CDR3 spans 16 residues. In germline, CDR1 is KGHSH, CDR2 LQKENI. V was cut by 4 bases and J by 1 base, with 13 bases left in between. The CDR3 is CASSHGQRLTNEKLFF. The CDR3 DNA follows: TGTGCCAGCTCACATGGACAGAGGCTAACTAATGAAAAACTGTTTTTT.